This T cell receptor beta chain was sequenced during a study of early stage breast cancer tumors. The overall study: Of some 17 invasive breast tumors, around 13 were hormone receptor-positive, HER2-negative.

Germline V gives CDR1 SGHDN, CDR2 FVKESK. The length of the CDR3 is 15 residues. V gave up 4 bases and J gave up 2 bases, with 15 bases separating them. Sequencing was performed with immunoSEQ multiplex PCR; in TCRdb, only in-frame clones are kept and a portion is missing. Counted here are roughly 60,000 clones, roughly 80% occurring once; the ten biggest clones make up about 3.4%. The sample was blood. This receptor was identified in a person aged 25 to 40 with breast cancer. This chain links TRBV14 with TRBJ2-7; D tentatively fits TRBD1 or TRBD2 (5 bases each). The CDR3 protein is CASSRGPSLAYEQYF. The CDR3 bases are TGTGCCAGCAGCCGGGGACCGAGCTTAGCCTACGAGCAGTACTTC.